This T cell receptor (beta chain) originates from a study of CD4+ T cells in melanoma. Findings of the study overall: Neoantigen-specific CD4+ T cells in melanoma reportedly had diverse differentiation states. A reported correlation linked neoantigen-specific CD4+ T cells to CD8+, macrophage and B cell function.

Sequencing used immunoSEQ multiplex PCR; TCRdb keeps in-frame clones, though not all of them. Of 11,000 to 15,000 clones listed, about 70% are singletons. To note about this clone: No antigen is known for it.

V shed 5 bases and J 5 bases; nucleotides not matched to a gene: 5. CDR3 length equals 13 residues. Germline CDR1 reads SGHTA; CDR2 reads FQGTGA. The receptor comes from a human donor with melanoma. Sequenced: cells from a culture (not recorded whether cultured in vitro). J is TRBJ1-1 and V is TRBV7-3; TRBD1 matches 7 bases. CDR3 nucleotides: TGTGCCAGCAGCCGGGACAGAGGAACTGAAGCTTTCTTT. It is translated as CASSRDRGTEAFF.